This T cell receptor (beta chain) was profiled in a study of Ad26.COV2.S vaccination and SARS-CoV-2 variants. For the study at large: Participant was drawn from the COV1001 Ad26.COV2.S trial arm. Administration of Ad26.COV2.S was intramuscular, either once or twice 56 days apart.

V lost 2 bases, J lost 10 bases, and 6 bases lay in between. Germline CDR1 and CDR2: SEHNR and FQNEAQ (reference sequence). The CDR3 extends over 12 amino acids. Treatment reported: around 19 received Ad26.COV2.S at low or high dose, single or two shots; 5 received placebo; per-sample allocation not given. Day 63 after the first vaccine or placebo injection was the time point for sampling. Details on this clone: Its matching antigen is unknown.

Some clones are missing from TCRdb's copy, which holds only in-frame ones; the method was immunoSEQ multiplex PCR. The sample holds 400,000 or so clones, around nine tenths seen once. Study-wide results and caveats: Total T cell responses may have been underestimated by the TCR breadth and depth analyses.

This TCR came from a person between 18 and 65 years old who received the Ad26.COV2.S COVID-19 vaccine or a placebo. Sequences were derived from peripheral blood, sampled in a trial of Ad26.COV2.S vaccine versus placebo. The genes are TRBV7-9 and TRBJ1-6; D is ambiguous. CDR3 in amino acids: CASSLPDSPLHF. CDR3 in DNA: TGTGCCAGCAGCTTACCAGACTCACCCCTCCACTTT.